The present T cell receptor beta chain was sequenced within a study of T cells in Graves' hyperthyroidism and ophthalmopathy. Study background: Peripheral blood draws took place at initial diagnosis, ahead of any treatment.

J was trimmed by 2 bases and V by 6 bases; bases with no gene match: 9. CDR1 is SGHRS, CDR2 YFSETQ, per germline. There are 15 residues in the CDR3. Graves' hyperthyroidism qualified as stable when ophthalmopathy did not progress within 18 months. Exclusions: uncontrolled infection, other autoimmune disease, pregnancy, lactation. Study findings and constraints: Blood also held most thyroid clonotypes expanded beyond 0.001.

Amplified TCR beta CDR3 regions derived from RNA transcripts. The HTBI primer set served for first-round RT-PCR of the TCR CDR3. TCRdb analysed the multiplex PCR reads with MiXCR anew, one entry per CDR3 protein. The data show about 560,000 distinct CDR3 sequences, around 16% seen once. This clonotype was observed a few times. Its cognate antigen is unknown. The receptor comes from a woman aged 30 to 39 with Graves' hyperthyroidism. Sample: blood. The rearrangement links TRBV5-1 to TRBJ2-3, with TRBD1 matching over 7 bases. The CDR3 loop is CASNRGPGNTDTQYF. Written as DNA, the CDR3 is TGCGCCAGCAATAGGGGGCCCGGAAACACAGATACGCAGTATTTT.